The source of this T cell receptor beta chain is a study of technical replicates of blood from several donors (dated by TCRdb to about 2017). This clone was picked up one time. Its antigen remains unidentified. Qualities for individual bases were not recorded, and no much larger clone is one base off. The library came from the immunoSEQ multiplex PCR assay. This immuneACCESS table, as held by TCRdb, lists in-frame sequences with V and J called but not all clones. Of the missing ones, under half trace to an unresolved V gene in checked studies; the others have no known cause. The sample profile shows about 100,000 clones; around 95% of them were found once. 0.34% of the sample goes to the ten largest clones. Ends trimmed: V by 4 bases, J by 9 bases; bases unmatched to a gene: 7. The CDR3 runs 15 amino acids, cysteine and phenylalanine included. Of the read, only the CDR3 DNA is kept; its 45 bases are in frame from base 1. Taken from the germline V gene (reference sequence), the CDR1 and CDR2 loops are WNHNN and SYGVQD.

The sequencing sample was made of T cells isolated from PBMCs. The rearranged chain carries TRBV10-1 and TRBJ2-1; 12 bases in the middle match TRBD2. The receptor was derived from a human donor in good health. The sequenced DNA: TGCGCCAGCAGTGCGAGACTAGCGGGAGAAGCTGAGCAGTTCTTC. It translates to CASSARLAGEAEQFF.